This T cell receptor beta chain is drawn from a study of T-cell reconstitution after alpha-beta-depleted transplantation in children. The study, taken as a whole, reports: Reported findings indicate that, about two months after transplant, alpha-beta T cells came from several hundred expanded clones, which were derived from non-depleted graft cells.

Unique molecular identifiers were built into the TCRbeta library. TCRdb independently ran MiXCR on the PCR reads; one entry per CDR3 protein. The sample has 580,000 or so distinct CDR3 sequences; under 30% are singletons. Germline V lookup: CDR1 MNHEY, CDR2 SVGAGI. V gave up 0 bases and J gave up 4 bases, with 13 bases separating them. The CDR3 sequence is 15 residues long. Concerning this clonotype: Its antigen remains unknown.

This receptor was identified in a boy less than two years old who had a stem cell transplant for acute myeloid leukemia, so the T cells may come from the graft donor. The sequences come from PBMCs, mostly from graft donor cells, collected 360 days after TCRalphabeta/CD19-depleted stem cell transplant. The rearrangement joins TRBV6-5 to TRBJ2-7; no reliable D call. CDR3 in amino acids: CASSYSSWALYEQYF. The CDR3 DNA follows: TGTGCCAGCAGTTACTCGTCGTGGGCCCTTTACGAGCAGTACTTC.